The 29 T cell receptor beta chains below all came from one sample that was sequenced in a study of CD8+ T cells in alopecia areata. Reverse transcribed after extraction, RNA yielded cDNA as the sequencing template. Only in-frame clones appear in the TCRdb table, and some are missing; sequencing was by immunoSEQ multiplex PCR. The data hold about 150,000 clones, with about 51% observed a single time. Sequencing was performed on CD8+ T cells sorted from blood, taken at week 0. These receptor sequences come from a human donor with alopecia areata.

V is TRBV6-5 and J is TRBJ2-7, with D tentatively TRBD2 (6 bases). The CDR3 covers 14 residues. Looked up from germline, CDR1 is MNHEY and CDR2 is SVGAGI. V was shortened by 8 bases and J by 6 bases, with 20 bases between the two germline ends. The CDR3 DNA reads TGTGCCAGCGCCGCTCTTCGGCAGGAGGGCGAGCAGTACTTC. Translation gives CASAALRQEGEQYF.

A word on this clone: Other DNA sequences of this sample code for an identical CDR3. This chain links TRBV6-5 with TRBJ2-1, with D unresolved. The CDR3 is 12 residues long. The germline gives CDR1 MNHEY, CDR2 SVGAGI. V shed 0 bases and J shed 7 bases, with 4 bases lying between them. The CDR3 protein is CASSYSGNEQFF. The CDR3 DNA reads TGTGCCAGCAGTTACTCGGGGAATGAGCAGTTCTTC.

The chain couples TRBV29-1 to TRBJ2-1; D is ambiguous. V lost 4 bases, J lost 5 bases, and 6 bases lay in between. Germline V gives CDR1 SQVTM, CDR2 ANQGSEA. The CDR3 totals 11 residues. The CDR3 nucleotides read TGCAGCGTTGCTTCGAACAATGAGCAGTTCTTC. It is translated as CSVASNNEQFF.

The CDR3 reads CASSLVAGGTNEQFF. CDR3 DNA sequence: TGTGCCAGCAGCTTAGTAGCGGGGGGTACCAATGAGCAGTTCTTC. The rearrangement joins TRBV13 to TRBJ2-1, with 10 bases fitting TRBD2. The germline V gene has CDR1 PRHDT and CDR2 FYEKMQ (reference sequence). Germline trimming cut 1 base from V and 6 bases from J; bases unmatched to any gene: 3. CDR3 length: 15 residues. The full variable domain, with the rest looked up from reference TRBV13 and TRBJ2-1, is AAGVIQSPRHLIKEKRETATLKCYPIPRHDTVYWYQQGPGQDPQFLISFYEKMQSDKGSIPDRFSAQQFSDYHSELNMSSLELGDSALYFCASSLVAGGTNEQFFGPGTRLTVL.

This clone was observed a handful of times. The CDR3 coding sequence is TGTGCCAGCGACGGGGAGTCGGACACTGAAGCTTTCTTT. This translates into CASDGESDTEAFF. The chain uses TRBV19 and TRBJ1-1, with D hard to call. Trimming took off 9 bases at V and 3 bases at J, with 14 bases between the two ends. The CDR3 sequence is 13 residues long. In germline, CDR1 is LNHDA, CDR2 SQIVND (reference sequence).

The chain joins TRBV19 to TRBJ2-1; TRBD1 or TRBD2 may be the D gene (6 bases each). Trimming stripped 3 bases from V and 6 bases from J, with 12 bases between. This CDR3 has 14 residues. Germline CDR1 reads LNHDA; CDR2 reads SQIVND (reference sequence). This CDR3 reads CASSMSGGFNEQFF. CDR3 DNA: TGTGCCAGTAGTATGTCCGGGGGCTTCAATGAGCAGTTCTTC.

The chain is built from TRBV19 and TRBJ1-1, with D possibly matching TRBD1 (5 bases). The CDR3 loop spans 13 amino acids. V lost 7 bases, J lost 8 bases, and 17 bases lay in between. Germline V gives CDR1 LNHDA, CDR2 SQIVND (reference sequence). CDR3 residues: CASKVRDYLEAFF. The CDR3 region has the DNA TGTGCCAGTAAAGTACGGGACTACCTAGAAGCTTTCTTT.

This clone turned up a few times. Within the sample, other DNA sequences also encode this same CDR3. The rearrangement uses TRBV27 and TRBJ2-1; D not certain. Germline CDR1 and CDR2: MNHEY and SMNVEV (reference sequence). V lost 2 bases and J lost 7, with 3 bases in between. The CDR3 totals 11 residues. Here the CDR3 reads CASSLGNEQFF. In DNA form, the CDR3 reads TGTGCCAGCAGTTTAGGGAATGAGCAGTTCTTC.

The rearrangement links TRBV30 to TRBJ2-3; D is undetermined. The length of the CDR3 is 14 residues. From germline, CDR1 is GTSNPN and CDR2 SVGIG (reference sequence). Between the trimmed V and J ends, which lost 3 bases and 1 base, there was a span of 11 bases. The CDR3 DNA reads as TGTGCCTGGAGCGGGTCGTCGGGCACAGATACGCAGTATTTT. Translating gives CAWSGSSGTDTQYF. The whole variable domain, remainder taken from reference TRBV30 and TRBJ2-3, is SQTIHQWPATLVQPVGSPLSLECTVEGTSNPNLYWYRQAAGRGLQLLFYSVGIGQISSEVPQNLSASRPQDRQFILSSKKLLLSDSGFYLCAWSGSSGTDTQYFGPGTRLTVL.

The CDR3 coding sequence is TGTGCCATCCTACTGGGGCAGAGGTTCTATGGCTACACCTTC. It specifies CAILLGQRFYGYTF. The V and J genes are TRBV6-6 and TRBJ1-2; D might be TRBD1 (5 bases). CDR3 length: 14 residues. The V and J ends lost 10 bases and 4 bases respectively, with 19 bases between them. In germline, CDR1 is MNHNY, CDR2 SVGAGI (reference sequence).

The rearrangement joins TRBV4-3 to TRBJ1-2; D is perhaps TRBD1 (6 bases). The CDR3 is made up of 15 amino acids. Germline assignment: CDR1 LGHNA and CDR2 YSLEER. With 0 bases removed from V and 2 bases from J, the gap between germline ends came to 10 bases. DNA for the CDR3: TGCGCCAGCAGCCAAGACGGGACACTGAACTATGGCTACACCTTC. It is translated as CASSQDGTLNYGYTF.

The V call is TRBV30, the J call TRBJ2-1; 9 bases align to TRBD1. Losses at the gene ends were 1 base for V and 5 bases for J; bases not matched to a gene: 6. The CDR3 sequence is 15 residues long. Germline V gene sequence: CDR1 GTSNPN, CDR2 SVGIG (reference sequence). CDR3 in amino acids: CAWSAGTGKNNEQFF. The CDR3 nucleotides read TGTGCCTGGAGTGCCGGGACAGGGAAGAACAATGAGCAGTTCTTC.

This chain uses TRBV30 with TRBJ2-1; D uncertain. The CDR3 spans 13 residues. CDR1 is GTSNPN and CDR2 is SVGIG in the germline V gene (reference sequence). V was cut by 3 bases and J by 0 bases, with 6 bases left in between. CDR3 amino acids: CAWSTSSYNEQFF. The CDR3 region has the DNA TGTGCCTGGAGCACGAGCTCCTACAATGAGCAGTTCTTC.

The chain has TRBV27 and TRBJ2-7; possibly TRBD2 for D (6 bases). Germline values: CDR1 MNHEY, CDR2 SMNVEV (reference sequence). CDR3 length: 15 residues. The V and J ends lost 5 bases and 3 bases respectively, with 17 bases between them. This chain's CDR3 is CASSRSGRLDYEQYF. In nucleotides, the CDR3 is TGTGCCAGCAGTCGGTCTGGGAGGCTGGACTACGAGCAGTACTTC.

The chain joins TRBV30 to TRBJ1-2; D gene ambiguous. CDR1 is GTSNPN and CDR2 is SVGIG in the germline V gene (reference sequence). CDR3 length equals 12 residues. V was clipped by 0 bases and J by 6 bases, with 8 bases between them. The CDR3 loop reads CAWSVLMDGYTF. DNA for the CDR3: TGTGCCTGGAGTGTACTAATGGATGGCTACACCTTC.

The J gene is TRBJ1-1, the V gene TRBV7-9, with D unresolved. CDR3 length: 14 residues. Germline V gene data show CDR1 as SEHNR and CDR2 as FQNEAQ (reference sequence). Between the trimmed V and J ends, which lost 5 bases and 1 base, there was a span of 11 bases. CDR3 region: CASSIPGENTEAFF. The DNA of the CDR3 is TGTGCCAGCAGCATACCAGGCGAGAACACTGAAGCTTTCTTT.

This chain joins TRBV9 and TRBJ2-3; 7 positions match TRBD2. Germline assignment: CDR1 SGDLS and CDR2 YYNGEE. The CDR3 consists of 16 residues. Trimming at V came to 0 bases and at J to 4 bases, leaving 8 bases not matched to a gene. CDR3 DNA: TGTGCCAGCAGCGTAGTCGTGACTAGCAGCCCAGATACGCAGTATTTT. Translation: CASSVVVTSSPDTQYF.

The gene calls are TRBV30 and TRBJ1-2; TRBD1 is a possible D gene (6 bases). Germline CDR1 GTSNPN, CDR2 SVGIG (reference sequence). This CDR3 is 13 amino acids long. Trimming took 5 bases from V and 4 from J, leaving 14 bases between them. Written as DNA, the CDR3 is TGTGCCTGGTCAGGGGCGCTGCCCTATGGCTACACCTTC. Translation gives CAWSGALPYGYTF.

The chain employs TRBV5-1 and TRBJ1-1; D unresolved. V gave up 4 bases and J gave up 5 bases, with 18 bases separating them. Per germline, CDR1 SGHRS and CDR2 YFSETQ. CDR3 length: 15 amino acids. This CDR3 is CASSTNPGSGTEAFF. The CDR3 DNA is TGCGCCAGCAGCACTAACCCGGGGAGCGGAACTGAAGCTTTCTTT. Together with reference TRBV5-1 and TRBJ1-1, the CDR3 gives the full variable domain: KAGVTQTPRYLIKTRGQQVTLSCSPISGHRSVSWYQQTPGQGLQFLFEYFSETQRNKGNFPGRFSGRQFSNSRSEMNVSTLELGDSALYLCASSTNPGSGTEAFFGQGTRLTVV.

This clone turned up a few times. The chain carries TRBV15 and TRBJ2-1; D is uncertain. This CDR3 contains 13 residues. CDR1 LNHNV and CDR2 YYDKDF come from the germline V gene (reference sequence). The ends were cut back, 1 base at V and 4 bases at J, with 5 bases in the middle. The CDR3 sequence: CATSRVRYNEQFF. CDR3 coding DNA: TGTGCCACCAGCAGAGTGCGGTACAATGAGCAGTTCTTC. Variable domain in full (rest from reference TRBV15 and TRBJ2-1): DAMVIQNPRYQVTQFGKPVTLSCSQTLNHNVMYWYQQKSSQAPKLLFHYYDKDFNNEADTPDNFQSRRPNTSFCFLDIRSPGLGDTAMYLCATSRVRYNEQFFGPGTRLTVL.

This chain joins TRBV2 and TRBJ1-1; D is perhaps TRBD1 (5 bases). The CDR3 totals 13 residues. Germline CDR1 and CDR2: SNHLY and FYNNEI. V lost 6 bases to trimming and J lost 1 base, with 9 bases between them. CDR3 DNA sequence: TGTGCCAGCAGGGGGGGGTCGAACACTGAAGCTTTCTTT. It codes for CASRGGSNTEAFF.

This chain uses TRBV27 with TRBJ2-7; D remains unclear. The germline V and J ends were trimmed by 6 bases and 1 base, with 10 bases remaining between them. The CDR3 covers 13 residues. Looked up from germline, CDR1 is MNHEY and CDR2 is SMNVEV (reference sequence). The DNA for the CDR3 is TGTGCCAGCAGGAACAGTAATTCCTACGAGCAGTACTTC. It yields the protein CASRNSNSYEQYF.

The DNA of the CDR3 is TGTGCCAGCAGCTCAAACAGGGACACTCCTCAAGCTTTCTTT. Its protein is CASSSNRDTPQAFF. The rearrangement links TRBV27 to TRBJ1-1, with D perhaps TRBD1 (6 bases). Germline V gene data show CDR1 as MNHEY and CDR2 as SMNVEV (reference sequence). This CDR3 spans 14 amino acids. The ends were cut back, 6 bases at V and 9 bases at J, with 20 bases in the middle.

This chain connects TRBV19 to TRBJ2-7; the match to TRBD1 covers 8 bases. Germline lookup yields CDR1 LNHDA and CDR2 SQIVND (reference sequence). CDR3 size: 12 residues. With 10 bases clipped from V and 1 base from J, the junction kept 3 bases outside the gene matches. CDR3 sequence: CATGQGSYEQYF. CDR3 in DNA: TGTGCCACCGGACAGGGATCCTACGAGCAGTACTTC.

The gene calls are TRBV13 and TRBJ1-1; D is possibly TRBD1 (5 bases). Trimming shortened V by 0 bases and J by 4 bases, and 9 bases separated the two germline ends. The CDR3 loop spans 14 amino acids. Germline loops: CDR1 PRHDT, CDR2 FYEKMQ (reference sequence). CDR3 coding DNA: TGTGCCAGCAGCTTAGGCTCAGGGACCACTGAAGCTTTCTTT. It specifies CASSLGSGTTEAFF.

V gene TRBV7-6 combines with J gene TRBJ2-1; the match to TRBD2 covers 12 bases. The CDR3 is 17 amino acids. Germline assignment: CDR1 SGHVS and CDR2 FNYEAQ. V lost 0 bases, J lost 6 bases, and 6 bases stayed unmatched. CDR3 region: CASSLAIASGGANEQFF. CDR3 in DNA: TGTGCCAGCAGCTTAGCGATAGCTAGCGGGGGGGCCAATGAGCAGTTCTTC.

The table lists this clone with a few counts. This sequence joins TRBV6-5 and TRBJ2-1; perhaps D is TRBD1 or TRBD2 (5 bases each). Looked up from germline, CDR1 is MNHEY and CDR2 is SVGAGI. Trimming stripped 4 bases from V and 10 bases from J, with 17 bases between. The CDR3 covers 14 residues. The CDR3: CASSSSTGDEEQFF. The CDR3 DNA follows: TGTGCCAGCAGTTCCTCCACCGGGGACGAGGAGCAGTTCTTC.

The chain carries TRBV30 and TRBJ1-5; 7 nucleotides line up with TRBD1. The CDR3 has 15 residues. Trimming took 0 bases from V and 4 from J; bases not matched to a gene: 6. From germline, CDR1 is GTSNPN and CDR2 SVGIG (reference sequence). The CDR3 DNA reads TGTGCCTGGAGTGTCACGCAGGGGGTGAATCAGCCCCAGCATTTT. This gives the protein CAWSVTQGVNQPQHF. Combining the CDR3 with reference TRBV30 and TRBJ1-5 gives the whole variable domain SQTIHQWPATLVQPVGSPLSLECTVEGTSNPNLYWYRQAAGRGLQLLFYSVGIGQISSEVPQNLSASRPQDRQFILSSKKLLLSDSGFYLCAWSVTQGVNQPQHFGDGTRLSIL.

About this clone: Distinct nucleotide sequences in the sample also encode this CDR3. The chain recombines TRBV29-1 with TRBJ1-2, with D maybe TRBD1 (5 bases). The V end was cut by 0 bases, the J end by 8 bases, with 7 bases between. CDR1 is SQVTM, CDR2 ANQGSEA, per germline. The CDR3 is made up of 11 amino acids. CDR3 DNA sequence: TGCAGCGTTGAAGATCGGGGGGGCTACACCTTC. It encodes CSVEDRGGYTF.